This T cell receptor beta chain was captured in a study of blood T cell repertoires in COVID-19. Looking at the study overall: Both acute and convalescent COVID-19 samples were obtained from the United States, Italy and Spain. From T cells, B-cell-depleted T cells, or PBMCs came the material, which was cDNA or gDNA.

Individuals aged roughly 18 to 95 years were recruited from approximately 22 US areas. Allocation to cohorts depended on clinical history reported by the participants. Here immunoSEQ multiplex PCR was the method, and the copy in TCRdb shows in-frame clones only, minus some. The table includes around 290,000 clones, roughly nine tenths detected once. The germline V gene has CDR1 KGHSH and CDR2 LQKENI. This CDR3 region has 19 residues. Trimming removed 0 bases from V and 0 bases from J; junction bases left unmatched: 8. The clonotype was recovered from a woman between 18 and 30 years old who had recovered from COVID-19. The V gene is TRBV18, the J gene TRBJ2-6; 7 bases agree with TRBD1. The specimen sequenced was PBMCs or T cells enriched from blood (not recorded which). DNA for the CDR3: TGTGCCAGCTCACCACCGGTAGGGGGCGGCCCCTCTGGGGCCAACGTCCTGACTTTC. Its protein is CASSPPVGGGPSGANVLTF. Filled out from reference TRBV18 and TRBJ2-6, the complete variable domain reads NAGVMQNPRHLVRRRGQEARLRCSPMKGHSHVYWYRQLPEEGLKFMVYLQKENIIDESGMPKERFSAEFPKEGPSILRIQQVVRGDSAAYFCASSPPVGGGPSGANVLTFGAGSRLTVL.